What follows are 25 T cell receptor beta chains derived from one specimen sequenced in a study of CD8 T cells in Susac syndrome. Reverse transcription of roughly 0.5 to 1 ug RNA was performed with random hexamers. TCRdb reprocessed the immunoSEQ multiplex PCR reads with MiXCR, giving one entry per CDR3 protein. This sample has over 120,000 distinct CDR3 sequences, with around 93% found just once. Sequencing was done on a sample of CD4+ T cells from PBMCs. Source of these receptors: a human donor with Susac syndrome.

This rearrangement joins TRBV6-4 to TRBJ2-1, with 7 bases identical to TRBD1. Trimming removed 6 bases from V and 9 bases from J; junction bases left unmatched: 8. The CDR3 has 13 residues. Looked up from germline, CDR1 is MRHNA and CDR2 is SNTAGT. CDR3 amino acids: CASSRTGGSEQFF. The CDR3 bases are TGTGCCAGCAGCCGGACAGGAGGAAGTGAGCAGTTCTTC.

This rearrangement joins TRBV20-1 to TRBJ1-6; D perhaps matches TRBD1 (5 bases). V lost 2 bases to trimming and J lost 11 bases, with 13 bases between them. The CDR3 has 13 residues. From germline, CDR1 is DFQATT and CDR2 SNEGSKA (reference sequence). CDR3 in DNA: TGCAGTGCTAGATCGGGACTTAGGCCACCCCTCCACTTT. It is translated as CSARSGLRPPLHF.

The chain joins TRBV29-1 to TRBJ2-7; a weak D match, TRBD2 (7 bases). With 7 bases removed from V and 6 bases from J, the gap between germline ends came to 16 bases. This CDR3 comprises 12 residues. Germline CDR1 SQVTM, CDR2 ANQGSEA. In DNA form, the CDR3 reads TGCAGCGCTCGCGGGGGCTACAGCGAGCAGTACTTC. It specifies CSARGGYSEQYF.

The gene calls are TRBV4-3 and TRBJ2-1, with 7 bases that match TRBD2. Looked up from germline, CDR1 is LGHNA and CDR2 is YSLEER. The CDR3 covers 17 residues. The J segment lost 0 bases and the V segment lost 2 bases, leaving 7 bases of the junction unmatched. The CDR3 protein is CASSQIRGESSYNEQFF. Written as DNA, the CDR3 is TGCGCCAGCAGCCAAATTCGGGGGGAGAGCTCCTACAATGAGCAGTTCTTC.

The CDR3 loop is CASSPPANIQYF. In nucleotides, the CDR3 is TGTGCCAGCAGTCCCCCTGCGAACATTCAGTACTTC. The chain links TRBV12-3 or TRBV12-4 to TRBJ2-4, with D unresolved. V was clipped by 5 bases and J by 7 bases, with 9 bases between them. The CDR3 has 12 residues.

The chain uses TRBV23-1 and TRBJ1-3; tentatively, D is TRBD1 (5 bases). TRBV23-1 is annotated as an ORF whose role is uncertain. The V and J ends lost 5 bases and 0 bases respectively, with 20 bases between them. The CDR3 consists of 18 residues. The CDR3 loop is CASSSLGTATTSGNTIYF. Written as DNA, the CDR3 is TGCGCCAGCAGTTCACTTGGGACGGCAACTACCTCTGGAAACACCATATATTTT.

The rearrangement links TRBV20-1 to TRBJ2-2; the D is unclear. Trimming cost V 6 bases and J 6 bases, with 14 bases left between them. The CDR3 consists of 13 residues. The germline V gene encodes CDR1 DFQATT and CDR2 SNEGSKA (reference sequence). This CDR3 is CSALYLVAGELFF. CDR3 nucleotides: TGCAGTGCCCTTTACTTAGTCGCCGGGGAGCTGTTTTTT.

V usage is TRBV5-1 and J usage is TRBJ1-6; D is ambiguous. Between the trimmed V and J ends, which lost 4 bases and 6 bases, there was a span of 26 bases. The CDR3 is 19 amino acids. Germline assignment: CDR1 SGHRS and CDR2 YFSETQ. In DNA, the CDR3 is TGCGCCAGCAGCCAACGGGGTAATGGGCTTATGGATGGTAATTCACCCCTCCACTTT. Its protein product is CASSQRGNGLMDGNSPLHF.

The V and J genes are TRBV6-1 and TRBJ1-1, with 8 bases lining up with TRBD1. The CDR3 runs 15 residues. The junction had 4 bases not matched to a gene; V was cut back by 3 bases and J by 1 base. From germline, CDR1 is MNHNS and CDR2 SASEGT. The DNA for the CDR3 is TGTGCCAGCAGTGAGCGACAGGGGAAGAACACTGAAGCTTTCTTT. Translation: CASSERQGKNTEAFF.

The chain has TRBV20-1 and TRBJ2-7, with no clear D. Trimming stripped 3 bases from V and 2 bases from J, with 5 bases between. The germline V gene has CDR1 DFQATT and CDR2 SNEGSKA (reference sequence). The CDR3 covers 11 residues. The CDR3 reads CSASLTYEQYF. The CDR3 DNA sequence: TGCAGTGCTAGCTTGACCTACGAGCAGTACTTC.

The chain joins TRBV7-2 to TRBJ2-1; a possible D gene is TRBD2 (6 bases). Trimming took 3 bases from V and 9 from J, leaving 9 bases between them. Germline loops: CDR1 SGHTA, CDR2 FQGNSA. This CDR3 has 12 residues. CDR3 sequence (DNA): TGTGCCAGCAGCTTGACTAGAGGTGAGCAGTTCTTC. It encodes CASSLTRGEQFF. Full variable domain (missing parts from reference TRBV7-2 and TRBJ2-1): GAGVSQSPSNKVTEKGKDVELRCDPISGHTALYWYRQSLGQGLEFLIYFQGNSAPDKSGLPSDRFSAERTGGSVSTLTIQRTQQEDSAVYLCASSLTRGEQFFGPGTRLTVL.

This chain links TRBV19 with TRBJ1-5; 7 nucleotides match TRBD1. The V segment lost 6 bases and the J segment 5 bases; nucleotides outside the gene matches: 13. This CDR3 comprises 16 residues. Germline loops: CDR1 LNHDA, CDR2 SQIVND (reference sequence). As DNA, the CDR3 is TGTGCCAGTAGCCAACCCCGGGACAGTCCCTATCAGCCCCAGCATTTT. Amino acids: CASSQPRDSPYQPQHF.

The rearrangement links TRBV30 to TRBJ2-7, with TRBD1 as a possible D gene (5 bases). CDR3 length: 12 residues. Between the trimmed V and J ends, which lost 5 bases and 3 bases, there was a span of 11 bases. CDR1 and CDR2 (germline): GTSNPN, SVGIG (reference sequence). The CDR3, as DNA: TGTGCCTGGGCCGACAGTTTCTACGAGCAGTACTTC. Its protein is CAWADSFYEQYF. The complete variable domain, with remaining parts taken from reference TRBV30 and TRBJ2-7, reads SQTIHQWPATLVQPVGSPLSLECTVEGTSNPNLYWYRQAAGRGLQLLFYSVGIGQISSEVPQNLSASRPQDRQFILSSKKLLLSDSGFYLCAWADSFYEQYFGPGTRLTVT.

V and J are TRBV11-2 and TRBJ2-2, with D possibly matching TRBD1 (5 bases). The CDR3 totals 17 residues. The V end lost 2 bases, the J end lost 6 bases, and 19 bases lay between the germline ends. Germline loops: CDR1 SGHAT, CDR2 FQNNGV. For the CDR3, the DNA is TGTGCCAGCAGCTTATCTCGTTTAGGGGAAGTAGCCGGGGAGCTGTTTTTT. This gives the protein CASSLSRLGEVAGELFF.

The rearrangement links TRBV25-1 to TRBJ1-1; D might be TRBD1 (6 bases). The CDR3 is made up of 14 amino acids. Per germline, CDR1 MGHDK and CDR2 SYGVNS. With 3 bases removed from V and 5 bases from J, the gap between germline ends came to 13 bases. The DNA for the CDR3 is TGTGCCAGCAGTGAGAGCAGGGGATTGACTGAAGCTTTCTTT. Translation: CASSESRGLTEAFF.

The chain employs TRBV6-2 or TRBV6-3 and TRBJ2-6; TRBD1 matches 8 bases. This CDR3 contains 19 residues. Per germline, CDR1 MNHEY and CDR2 SVGEGT. The junction had 12 bases not matched to a gene; V was cut back by 2 bases and J by 3 bases. The CDR3 protein is CASSYRLGTGGGGANVLTF. In DNA, the CDR3 is TGTGCCAGCAGTTACCGTCTAGGGACAGGAGGTGGTGGGGCCAACGTCCTGACTTTC.

This clonotype was picked up a small number of times. The rearrangement joins TRBV7-2 to TRBJ2-5, with TRBD1 matching over 10 bases. Germline loops: CDR1 SGHTA, CDR2 FQGNSA. V lost 6 bases to trimming and J lost 8 bases; unmatched junction nucleotides: 12. The CDR3 totals 15 residues. The CDR3 protein is CASRPRDRGLETQYF. CDR3 bases: TGTGCCAGCAGACCCCGGGACAGGGGATTAGAAACCCAGTACTTC.

This rearrangement joins TRBV7-3 to TRBJ1-1; D not resolved. Trimming removed 4 bases at V and 0 bases at J, with 6 bases between. Germline V gene lookup returns CDR1 SGHTA and CDR2 FQGTGA. CDR3 length: 13 residues. CDR3: CASSSEVNTEAFF. CDR3 bases: TGTGCCAGCAGCTCGGAGGTGAACACTGAAGCTTTCTTT.

V usage is TRBV9 and J usage is TRBJ1-1; perhaps TRBD1 as D (5 bases). Germline CDR1 SGDLS, CDR2 YYNGEE. The CDR3 extends over 16 amino acids. The germline V and J ends were trimmed by 0 bases and 5 bases, with 17 bases remaining between them. The CDR3 loop is CASSVGGPPRLTEAFF. In DNA, the CDR3 is TGTGCCAGCAGCGTAGGGGGACCCCCACGACTAACTGAAGCTTTCTTT.

The chain has TRBV9 and TRBJ1-2; D possibly corresponds to TRBD1 (5 bases). Trimming stripped 0 bases from V and 4 bases from J, with 13 bases between. The germline V gene encodes CDR1 SGDLS and CDR2 YYNGEE. The CDR3 sequence is 15 residues long. The CDR3 sequence: CASSVEGRRGYGYTF. In nucleotides, the CDR3 is TGTGCCAGCAGCGTAGAGGGGAGAAGGGGCTATGGCTACACCTTC.

V usage is TRBV9 and J usage is TRBJ1-2, with 8 bases that match TRBD1. Germline values: CDR1 SGDLS, CDR2 YYNGEE. The V and J ends lost 5 bases and 2 bases, in that order; junction bases with no gene match: 5. The length of the CDR3 is 14 residues. The CDR3 sequence is CASRDGTGNYGYTF. CDR3 DNA sequence: TGTGCCAGCAGAGACGGGACAGGCAACTATGGCTACACCTTC.

This chain links TRBV14 with TRBJ2-5, with D tentatively TRBD1 (5 bases). Germline CDR1 reads SGHDN; CDR2 reads FVKESK. The ends were cut back, 3 bases at V and 1 base at J, with 15 bases in the middle. The CDR3 length is 16 residues. The CDR3 region is CASSQTIGASQETQYF. DNA for the CDR3: TGTGCCAGCAGCCAGACAATAGGGGCTAGCCAAGAGACCCAGTACTTC.

This clonotype was observed once. The chain links TRBV7-9 to TRBJ1-1, with D tentatively TRBD1 (5 bases). The CDR3 length is 14 residues. V was shortened by 3 bases and J by 3 bases, with 11 bases between the two germline ends. CDR1 is SEHNR and CDR2 is FQNEAQ in the germline V gene (reference sequence). CDR3 sequence reads: CASSFSGGYTEAFF. The CDR3 bases are TGTGCCAGCAGCTTCTCTGGGGGTTACACTGAAGCTTTCTTT.

J is TRBJ2-5 and V is TRBV9; possibly TRBD1 or TRBD2 for D (6 bases each). Per the germline V gene, CDR1 is SGDLS and CDR2 is YYNGEE. V lost 0 bases, J lost 3 bases, and 12 bases lay in between. The CDR3 is made up of 15 amino acids. DNA for the CDR3: TGTGCCAGCAGCGTAGCTGGGGGGCGCGAAGAGACCCAGTACTTC. It is translated as CASSVAGGREETQYF. Together with reference TRBV9 and TRBJ2-5, the CDR3 gives the full variable domain: DSGVTQTPKHLITATGQRVTLRCSPRSGDLSVYWYQQSLDQGLQFLIQYYNGEERAKGNILERFSAQQFPDLHSELNLSSLELGDSALYFCASSVAGGREETQYFGPGTRLLVL.

This sequence joins TRBV29-1 and TRBJ1-1; possibly TRBD1 for D (5 bases). The CDR3 has 14 amino acids. Germline values: CDR1 SQVTM, CDR2 ANQGSEA. V was trimmed by 6 bases and J by 5 bases, leaving 19 bases between them. As DNA, the CDR3 is TGCAGCGTCACCGGGACCCTTTTCGGAACTGAAGCTTTCTTT. Residues: CSVTGTLFGTEAFF.